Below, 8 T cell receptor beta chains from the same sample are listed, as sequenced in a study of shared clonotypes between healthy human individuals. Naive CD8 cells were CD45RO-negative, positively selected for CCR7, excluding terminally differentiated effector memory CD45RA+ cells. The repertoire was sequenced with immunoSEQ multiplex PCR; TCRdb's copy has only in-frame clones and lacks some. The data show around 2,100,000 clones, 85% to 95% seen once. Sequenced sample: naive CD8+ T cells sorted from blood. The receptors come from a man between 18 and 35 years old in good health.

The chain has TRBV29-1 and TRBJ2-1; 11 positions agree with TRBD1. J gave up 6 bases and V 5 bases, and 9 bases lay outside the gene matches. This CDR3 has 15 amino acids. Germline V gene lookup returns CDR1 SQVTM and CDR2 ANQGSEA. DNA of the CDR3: TGCAGCGTTTTGGGGACCGGGACAGGGGGCAATGAGCAGTTCTTC. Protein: CSVLGTGTGGNEQFF.

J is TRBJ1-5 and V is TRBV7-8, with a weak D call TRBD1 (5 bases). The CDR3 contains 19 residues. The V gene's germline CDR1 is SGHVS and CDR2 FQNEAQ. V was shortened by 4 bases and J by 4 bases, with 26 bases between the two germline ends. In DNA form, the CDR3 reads TGTGCCAGCAGCTCCGTGATAACTGCAGGGTCCGTAGATAATCAGCCCCAGCATTTT. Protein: CASSSVITAGSVDNQPQHF.

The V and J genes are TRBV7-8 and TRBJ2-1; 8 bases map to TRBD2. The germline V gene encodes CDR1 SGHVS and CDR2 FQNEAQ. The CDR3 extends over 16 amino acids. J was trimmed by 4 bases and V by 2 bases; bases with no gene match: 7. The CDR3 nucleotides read TGTGCCAGCAGCTTAATGGGACTAGACTATTACAATGAGCAGTTCTTC. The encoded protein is CASSLMGLDYYNEQFF.

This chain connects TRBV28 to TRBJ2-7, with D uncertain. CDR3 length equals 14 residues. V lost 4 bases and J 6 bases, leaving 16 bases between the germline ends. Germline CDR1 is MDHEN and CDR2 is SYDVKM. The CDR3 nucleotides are TGTGCCAGCAGTTCTGTGCGGACCGCAATCGAGCAGTACTTC. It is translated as CASSSVRTAIEQYF. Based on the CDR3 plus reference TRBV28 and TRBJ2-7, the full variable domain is DVKVTQSSRYLVKRTGEKVFLECVQDMDHENMFWYRQDPGLGLRLIYFSYDVKMKEKGDIPEGYSVSREKKERFSLILESASTNQTSMYLCASSSVRTAIEQYFGPGTRLTVT.

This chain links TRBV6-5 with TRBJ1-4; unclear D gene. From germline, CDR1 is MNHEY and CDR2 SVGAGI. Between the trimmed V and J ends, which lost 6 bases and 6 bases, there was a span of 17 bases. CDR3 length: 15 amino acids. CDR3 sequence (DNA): TGTGCCAGCAGCCACGAGTGGGCAGGCGATGAAAAACTGTTTTTT. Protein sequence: CASSHEWAGDEKLFF.

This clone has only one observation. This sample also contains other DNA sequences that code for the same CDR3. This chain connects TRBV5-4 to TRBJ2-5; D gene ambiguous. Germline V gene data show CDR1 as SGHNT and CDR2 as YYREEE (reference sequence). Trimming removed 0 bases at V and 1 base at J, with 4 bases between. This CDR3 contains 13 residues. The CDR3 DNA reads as TGTGCCAGCAGCTTGGTATCCCAAGAGACCCAGTACTTC. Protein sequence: CASSLVSQETQYF. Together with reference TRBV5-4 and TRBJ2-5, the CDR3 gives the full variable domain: ETGVTQSPTHLIKTRGQQVTLRCSSQSGHNTVSWYQQALGQGPQFIFQYYREEENGRGNFPPRFSGLQFPNYSSELNVNALELDDSALYLCASSLVSQETQYFGPGTRLLVL.

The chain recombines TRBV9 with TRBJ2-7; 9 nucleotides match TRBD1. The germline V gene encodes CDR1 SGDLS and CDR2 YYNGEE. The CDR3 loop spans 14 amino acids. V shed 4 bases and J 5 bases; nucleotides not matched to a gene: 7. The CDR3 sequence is CASSPGTGPNEQYF. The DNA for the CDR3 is TGTGCCAGCAGCCCAGGGACAGGGCCCAACGAGCAGTACTTC. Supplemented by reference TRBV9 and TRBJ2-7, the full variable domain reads DSGVTQTPKHLITATGQRVTLRCSPRSGDLSVYWYQQSLDQGLQFLIQYYNGEERAKGNILERFSAQQFPDLHSELNLSSLELGDSALYFCASSPGTGPNEQYFGPGTRLTVT.

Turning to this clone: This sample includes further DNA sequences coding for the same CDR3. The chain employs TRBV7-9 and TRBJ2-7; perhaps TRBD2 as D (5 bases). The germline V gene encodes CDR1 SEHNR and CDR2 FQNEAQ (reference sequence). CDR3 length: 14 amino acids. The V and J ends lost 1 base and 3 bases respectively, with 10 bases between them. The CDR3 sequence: CASSLEGRIYEQYF. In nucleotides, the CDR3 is TGTGCCAGCAGCTTAGAAGGGAGAATCTACGAGCAGTACTTC.